This TCR beta chain was documented in a study of T-cell reconstitution after alpha-beta-depleted transplantation in children. The CDR3 loop spans 16 amino acids. V lost 3 bases, J lost 1 base, and 8 bases stayed unmatched. Germline V gene lookup returns CDR1 SGHDT and CDR2 YYEEEE. Preparation of the TCRbeta library involved a method that used unique molecular identifiers. TCRdb reprocessed the PCR reads with MiXCR, giving one entry per CDR3 protein. Here the sample spans 240,000 or so distinct CDR3 sequences, approximately 12% being singletons. A few counts support this clonotype. The sequences come from PBMCs from the stem cell graft donor, collected from the stem cell graft. The receptor comes from a human donor who donated a stem cell graft to a child with acute lymphoblastic leukemia. The V gene is TRBV5-6, the J gene TRBJ2-5, with 8 nucleotides matching TRBD2. The CDR3 bases are TGTGCCAGCAGCTCCACCCGGGGGGGCGGCCAAGAGACCCAGTACTTC. Amino acids: CASSSTRGGGQETQYF.